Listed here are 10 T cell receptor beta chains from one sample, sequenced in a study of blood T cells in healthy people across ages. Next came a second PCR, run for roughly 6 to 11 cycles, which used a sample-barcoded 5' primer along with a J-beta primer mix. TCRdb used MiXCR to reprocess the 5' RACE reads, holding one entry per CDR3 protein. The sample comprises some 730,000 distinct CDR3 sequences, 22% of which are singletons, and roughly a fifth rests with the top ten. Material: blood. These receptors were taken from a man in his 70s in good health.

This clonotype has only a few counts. The CDR3 bases are TGTGCCAGCAGTTCCCGGGGATCCTCTGGAAACACCATATATTTT. Translated, it gives CASSSRGSSGNTIYF. The rearrangement uses TRBV12-3 or TRBV12-4 and TRBJ1-3; D is uncertain. The V gene lost 4 bases and the J gene lost 0 bases, with 10 bases spanning the gap. The CDR3 covers 15 residues.

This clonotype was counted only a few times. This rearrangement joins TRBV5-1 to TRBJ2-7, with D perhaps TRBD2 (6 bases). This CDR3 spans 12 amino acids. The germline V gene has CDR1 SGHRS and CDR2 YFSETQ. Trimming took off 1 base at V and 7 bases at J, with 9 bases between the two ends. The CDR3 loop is CASSLMGREQYF. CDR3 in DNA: TGCGCCAGCAGCTTGATGGGGAGGGAGCAGTACTTC.

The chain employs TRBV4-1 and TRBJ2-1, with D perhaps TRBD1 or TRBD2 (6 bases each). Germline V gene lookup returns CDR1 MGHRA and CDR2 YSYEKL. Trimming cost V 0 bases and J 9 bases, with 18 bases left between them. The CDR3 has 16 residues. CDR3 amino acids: CASSQDYGFGGFEQFF. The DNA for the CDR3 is TGCGCCAGCAGCCAAGATTACGGGTTCGGGGGCTTTGAGCAGTTCTTC.

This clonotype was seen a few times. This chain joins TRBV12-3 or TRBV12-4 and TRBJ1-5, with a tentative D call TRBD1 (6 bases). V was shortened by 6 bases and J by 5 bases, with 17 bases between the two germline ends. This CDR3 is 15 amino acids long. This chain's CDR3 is CASRKAGAKDQPQHF. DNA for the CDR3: TGTGCCAGCAGGAAAGCGGGGGCTAAGGATCAGCCCCAGCATTTT.

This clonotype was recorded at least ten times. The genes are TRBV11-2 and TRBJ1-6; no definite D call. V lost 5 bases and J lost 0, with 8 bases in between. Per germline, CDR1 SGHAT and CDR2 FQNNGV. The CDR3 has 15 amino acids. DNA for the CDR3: TGTGCCAGCAGCCCACTGAGCTCCTATAATTCACCCCTCCACTTT. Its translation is CASSPLSSYNSPLHF. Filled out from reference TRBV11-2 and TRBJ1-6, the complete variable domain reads EAGVAQSPRYKIIEKRQSVAFWCNPISGHATLYWYQQILGQGPKLLIQFQNNGVVDDSQLPKDRFSAERLKGVDSTLKIQPAKLEDSAVYLCASSPLSSYNSPLHFGNGTRLTVT.

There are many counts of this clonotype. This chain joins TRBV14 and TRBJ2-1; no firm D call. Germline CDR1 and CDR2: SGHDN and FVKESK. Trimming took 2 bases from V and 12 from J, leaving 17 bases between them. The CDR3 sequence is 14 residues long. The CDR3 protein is CASSQSTNRIMQFF. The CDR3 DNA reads TGTGCCAGCAGCCAATCTACTAACCGCATTATGCAGTTCTTC.

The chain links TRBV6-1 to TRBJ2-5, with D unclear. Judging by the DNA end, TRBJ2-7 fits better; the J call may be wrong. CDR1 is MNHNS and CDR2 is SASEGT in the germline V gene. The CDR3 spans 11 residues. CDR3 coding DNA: TGTGCCAGCGGAAAGACCTACGAGCAGTACGTC. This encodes CASGKTYEQYV.

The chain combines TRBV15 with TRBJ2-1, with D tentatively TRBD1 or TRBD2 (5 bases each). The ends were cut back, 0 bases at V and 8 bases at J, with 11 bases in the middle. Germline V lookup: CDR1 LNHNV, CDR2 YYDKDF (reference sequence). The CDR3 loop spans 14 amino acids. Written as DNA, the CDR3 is TGTGCCACCAGCAGAGATCTGAGGGGTCATGAGCAGTTCTTC. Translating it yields CATSRDLRGHEQFF.

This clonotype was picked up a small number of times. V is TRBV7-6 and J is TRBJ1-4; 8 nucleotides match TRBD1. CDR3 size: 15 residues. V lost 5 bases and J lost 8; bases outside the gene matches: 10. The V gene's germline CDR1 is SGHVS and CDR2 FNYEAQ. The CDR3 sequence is CASSPLGQGIEKLFF. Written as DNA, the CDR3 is TGTGCCAGCAGCCCCCTCGGACAGGGAATAGAAAAACTGTTTTTT.

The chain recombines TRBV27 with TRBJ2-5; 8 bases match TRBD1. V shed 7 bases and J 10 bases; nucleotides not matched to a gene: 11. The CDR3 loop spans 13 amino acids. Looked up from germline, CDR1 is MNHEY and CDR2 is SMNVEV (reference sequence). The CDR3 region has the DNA TGTGCCAGCAATACACTCACAGGGGGAGACCAGTACTTC. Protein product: CASNTLTGGDQYF.